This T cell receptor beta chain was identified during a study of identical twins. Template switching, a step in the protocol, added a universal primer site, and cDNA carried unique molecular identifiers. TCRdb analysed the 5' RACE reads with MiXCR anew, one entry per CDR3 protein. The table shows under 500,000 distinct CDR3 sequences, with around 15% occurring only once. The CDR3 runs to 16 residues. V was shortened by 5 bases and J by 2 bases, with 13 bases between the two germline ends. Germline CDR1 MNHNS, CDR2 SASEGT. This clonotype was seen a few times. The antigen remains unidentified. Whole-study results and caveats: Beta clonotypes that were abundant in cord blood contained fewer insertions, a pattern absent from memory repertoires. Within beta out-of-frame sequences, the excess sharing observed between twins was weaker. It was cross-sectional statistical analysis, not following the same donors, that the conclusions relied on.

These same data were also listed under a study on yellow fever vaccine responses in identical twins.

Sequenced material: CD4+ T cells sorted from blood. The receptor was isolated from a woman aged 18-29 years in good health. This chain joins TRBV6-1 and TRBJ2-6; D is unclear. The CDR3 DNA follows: TGTGCCAGCAGTCCCTGGACCTTTGCTGGGGCCAACGTCCTGACTTTC. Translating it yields CASSPWTFAGANVLTF.